The rows below give T cell receptor beta chains drawn from one sample of a study of beta chain features in type 1 diabetes. The protocol was immunoSEQ multiplex PCR, while the TCRdb copy is restricted to in-frame clones and leaves out a portion. The sample records fewer than 400,000 clones, 8% being singletons. Sequencing used central memory CD4+ T cells from blood. The receptors derive from a woman younger than 30 in good health. Each CDR3 is given with its conserved first and last residue. D genes are given only for firm matches. Some rows have no size entry. The others give once, few or many, or a class for an expanded clone.

v_gene,d_gene,j_gene,abundance,CDR3aa,CDR3nt
TRBV5-6,NA,TRBJ2-3,NA,CASSRTGTDTQYF,TGTGCCAGCAGCCGCACAGGCACAGATACGCAGTATTTT
TRBV7-9,NA,TRBJ2-3,many,CASSLSAGLGPDTQYF,TGTGCCAGCAGCTTATCGGCGGGGCTCGGCCCAGATACGCAGTATTTT
TRBV11-2,NA,TRBJ2-1,few,CASSFGAGAEQFF,TGTGCCAGCAGCTTTGGCGCAGGAGCTGAGCAGTTCTTC
TRBV18,NA,TRBJ1-5,few,CASSPQSDQPQHF,TGTGCCAGCTCACCCCAGTCCGATCAGCCCCAGCATTTT
TRBV5-4,TRBD2,TRBJ2-7,NA,CASSLGAGGPYEQYF,TGTGCCAGCAGCTTAGGAGCGGGAGGGCCCTACGAGCAGTACTTC
TRBV25-1,NA,TRBJ2-3,few,CASSDFSGTFLGTQYF,TGTGCCAGCAGTGATTTTTCAGGGACTTTCCTTGGTACGCAGTATTTT
TRBV4-3,NA,TRBJ2-3,few,CASSQGRSTQYF,TGCGCCAGCAGCCAGGGGAGGTCTACGCAGTATTTT
TRBV7-8,NA,TRBJ1-2,NA,CASSLGDKARHGYTF,TGTGCCAGCAGCTTAGGGGACAAGGCGAGACATGGCTACACCTTC
TRBV7-9,TRBD2,TRBJ2-1,few,CASSLGLANEQFF,TGTGCCAGCAGCTTAGGACTAGCCAATGAGCAGTTCTTC
TRBV20-1,NA,TRBJ2-1,NA,CSASMVNEQFF,TGCAGTGCTAGCATGGTCAATGAGCAGTTCTTC
TRBV28,NA,TRBJ2-7,few,CASSLGFYEQYF,TGTGCCAGCAGTTTAGGGTTCTACGAGCAGTACTTC
TRBV2,TRBD2,TRBJ2-1,many,CASRKGTSGINEQFF,TGTGCCAGCAGAAAAGGGACTAGCGGGATTAATGAGCAGTTCTTC
TRBV5-4,TRBD2,TRBJ2-3,few,CASSWSGAGTDTQYF,TGTGCCAGCAGCTGGAGCGGGGCGGGCACAGATACGCAGTATTTT
TRBV28,NA,TRBJ2-2,few,CASKEPYTGELFF,TGTGCCAGCAAAGAGCCTTACACCGGGGAGCTGTTTTTT
TRBV14,TRBD2,TRBJ2-2,many,CASSQRSGRVTGELFF,TGTGCCAGCAGCCAACGGAGCGGGAGAGTCACCGGGGAGCTGTTTTTT
TRBV28,NA,TRBJ1-2,NA,CASSLGLGSLAYGYTF,TGTGCCAGCAGTTTAGGCCTGGGCAGCCTAGCCTATGGCTACACCTTC
TRBV15,NA,TRBJ2-4,few,CATSGGPSAKNIQYF,TGTGCCACCAGCGGAGGACCATCCGCCAAAAACATTCAGTACTTC
TRBV18,NA,TRBJ2-1,few,CASSPLQKSSYNEQFF,TGTGCCAGCTCACCACTACAGAAGAGCTCCTACAATGAGCAGTTCTTC
TRBV7-6,NA,TRBJ2-5,NA,CASRRGGTAQETQYF,TGTGCCAGCAGACGGGGTGGTACAGCGCAAGAGACCCAGTACTTC
TRBV4-2,NA,TRBJ2-4,NA,CASSQVGGAKNIQYF,TGTGCCAGCAGCCAAGTTGGAGGGGCCAAAAACATTCAGTACTTC
TRBV6-5,NA,TRBJ2-1,NA,CASSRFWGNEQFF,TGTGCCAGCAGCCGTTTTTGGGGCAATGAGCAGTTCTTC
TRBV28,NA,TRBJ2-2,NA,CASSTTSQLRELFF,TGTGCCAGCAGTACTACCTCCCAATTGAGGGAGCTGTTTTTT
TRBV18,TRBD1,TRBJ2-7,few,CASSSGQGRGEQYF,TGTGCCAGCTCATCGGGACAGGGTCGAGGGGAGCAGTACTTC
TRBV19,TRBD1,TRBJ2-1,NA,CASSMWDRVGSQFF,TGTGCCAGTAGTATGTGGGACAGGGTGGGGTCGCAGTTCTTC
TRBV20-1,NA,TRBJ2-3,few,CSVTHRGLQYF,TGCAGTGTAACCCATCGGGGGTTACAGTATTTT
TRBV28,TRBD1,TRBJ2-7,NA,CASSRERTGAYEQYF,TGTGCCAGCAGTCGTGAACGGACAGGGGCCTACGAGCAGTACTTC
TRBV6-1,NA,TRBJ1-1,NA,CASSAAGLNTEAFF,TGTGCCAGCAGTGCCGCAGGCTTAAACACTGAAGCTTTCTTT
TRBV9,NA,TRBJ1-1,NA,CASTPKGRGNTEAFF,TGTGCCAGCACCCCGAAGGGCAGGGGGAACACTGAAGCTTTCTTT
TRBV18,TRBD1,TRBJ1-5,NA,CASSASGGAGQPQHF,TGTGCCAGCTCGGCCTCAGGGGGCGCGGGTCAGCCCCAGCATTTT
TRBV27,TRBD1,TRBJ1-1,NA,CASRKDRRSGAFF,TGTGCCAGCCGTAAGGACAGGCGGTCGGGCGCTTTCTTT
TRBV27,NA,TRBJ2-5,NA,CASSARVRETQYF,TGTGCCAGCAGTGCCCGGGTGCGGGAGACCCAGTACTTC
TRBV29-1,NA,TRBJ2-1,many,CSAGNEQFF,TGCAGCGCGGGGAATGAGCAGTTCTTC
TRBV7-8,TRBD2,TRBJ2-1,NA,CASSLGREAGEQFF,TGTGCCAGCAGCTTAGGGCGGGAGGCCGGTGAGCAGTTCTTC
TRBV29-1,TRBD2,TRBJ2-5,few,CSVKGGRGETQYF,TGCAGCGTCAAGGGCGGGAGAGGAGAGACCCAGTACTTC
TRBV18,NA,TRBJ1-1,few,CASSPGQVMNTEAFF,TGTGCCAGCTCACCCGGGCAAGTCATGAACACTGAAGCTTTCTTT
TRBV7-8,TRBD2,TRBJ2-7,NA,CASSGGTSGRALRSYEQYF,TGTGCCAGCAGCGGCGGGACTAGCGGGAGGGCTTTACGGTCCTACGAGCAGTACTTC
TRBV7-9,NA,TRBJ2-1,many,CASTNQGSSGEQFF,TGTGCCAGCACAAATCAGGGAAGCAGTGGTGAGCAGTTCTTC
TRBV5-6,NA,TRBJ2-7,many,CASSFGRTGDEQYF,TGTGCCAGCAGCTTTGGGAGGACGGGGGACGAGCAGTACTTC
TRBV15,NA,TRBJ1-2,few,CATSSLGVAYGYTF,TGTGCCACCAGCAGCTTAGGGGTTGCATATGGCTACACCTTC
TRBV5-1,NA,TRBJ2-2,few,CASSPGFHGELFF,TGCGCCAGCAGCCCGGGATTCCACGGGGAGCTGTTTTTT
TRBV15,NA,TRBJ1-1,few,CATSRDLRANTEAFF,TGTGCCACCAGCAGAGATCTTCGGGCGAACACTGAAGCTTTCTTT
TRBV7-7,NA,TRBJ2-1,few,CASSNRTWAAGPSYNEQFF,TGTGCTAGCAGCAACCGGACTTGGGCAGCGGGTCCCTCCTACAATGAGCAGTTCTTC
TRBV2,NA,TRBJ2-5,NA,CASTRTDPRETQYF,TGTGCCAGCACTAGGACAGACCCCCGAGAGACCCAGTACTTC